The T cell receptor (beta chain) under discussion was sequenced for a study of early T cells in non-severe SARS-CoV-2 infection. This CDR3 spans 12 amino acids. Per the germline V gene, CDR1 is SEHNR and CDR2 is FQNEAQ (reference sequence). Between the trimmed V and J ends, which lost 5 bases and 2 bases, there was a span of 5 bases. MiXCR was run by TCRdb on the 5' RACE reads, yielding one entry per CDR3 protein. The sample shows approximately 58,000 distinct CDR3 sequences, around 10% of them seen only once. With respect to this clonotype: A read error is possible here, since a much larger clone lies one base away.

The V and J genes are TRBV7-9 and TRBJ2-3; D call uncertain. This specimen consisted of whole blood, obtained at baseline. The source is an adult who was a healthcare worker with PCR-confirmed SARS-CoV-2 infection or an uninfected control (not recorded which). In nucleotides, the CDR3 is TGTGCCAGCAGCCGCGACACAGATACGCAGTATTTT. It codes for CASSRDTDTQYF.